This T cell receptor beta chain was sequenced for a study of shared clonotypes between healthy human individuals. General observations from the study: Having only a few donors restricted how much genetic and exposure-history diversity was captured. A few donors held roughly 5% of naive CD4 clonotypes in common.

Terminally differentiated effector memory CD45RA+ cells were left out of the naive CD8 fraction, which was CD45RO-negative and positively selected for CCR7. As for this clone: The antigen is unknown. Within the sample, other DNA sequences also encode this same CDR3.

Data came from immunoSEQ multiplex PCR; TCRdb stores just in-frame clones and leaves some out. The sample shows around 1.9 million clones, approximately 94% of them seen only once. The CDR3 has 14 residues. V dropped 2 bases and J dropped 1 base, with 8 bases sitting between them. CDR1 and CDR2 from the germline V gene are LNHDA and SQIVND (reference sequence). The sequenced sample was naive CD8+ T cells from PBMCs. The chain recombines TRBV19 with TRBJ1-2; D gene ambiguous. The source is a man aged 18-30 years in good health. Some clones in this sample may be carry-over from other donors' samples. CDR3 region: CASSIQSGNYGYTF. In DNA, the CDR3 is TGTGCCAGTAGTATACAGAGCGGTAACTATGGCTACACCTTC.